This entry lists 7 T cell receptor beta chains sequenced from one sample in a study of long-term antiretroviral therapy in people with HIV. immunoSEQ v3.0 was run at survey level. Libraries were prepared by immunoSEQ multiplex PCR; TCRdb keeps only in-frame clonotypes and omits some of them. The sample contains around 30,000 clones, 95% of which appear only once. The sequences come from unsorted PBMCs, collected 5.3 years after starting antiretroviral therapy. The receptor set was obtained from a man younger than 40 with HIV.

The gene calls are TRBV2 and TRBJ2-7, with D perhaps TRBD1 (6 bases). V gave up 4 bases and J gave up 4 bases, with 17 bases separating them. The CDR3 runs to 15 residues. The germline CDR1 and CDR2 sequences are SNHLY and FYNNEI. CDR3 nucleotides: TGTGCCAGCAGTGGTTCTGGGGGCCTAATTTACGAGCAGTACTTC. This gives the protein CASSGSGGLIYEQYF.

V usage is TRBV11-2 and J usage is TRBJ2-3, with D perhaps assigned TRBD1 or TRBD2 (5 bases each). The CDR3 totals 15 residues. The germline V gene has CDR1 SGHAT and CDR2 FQNNGV. V shed 1 base and J shed 3 bases, with 11 bases lying between them. CDR3 protein: CASSLVAGTTDTQYF. The CDR3 DNA reads TGTGCCAGCAGCTTAGTAGCAGGGACGACAGATACGCAGTATTTT.

V is TRBV9 and J is TRBJ2-1, with 7 nucleotides matching TRBD2. V lost 0 bases to trimming and J lost 3 bases; unmatched junction nucleotides: 3. Germline V gives CDR1 SGDLS, CDR2 YYNGEE. There are 15 residues in the CDR3. This CDR3 reads CASSVGRDYYNEQFF. CDR3 nucleotide sequence: TGTGCCAGCAGCGTAGGTCGGGACTACTACAATGAGCAGTTCTTC. The variable domain in full, with the rest retrieved from reference TRBV9 and TRBJ2-1, is DSGVTQTPKHLITATGQRVTLRCSPRSGDLSVYWYQQSLDQGLQFLIQYYNGEERAKGNILERFSAQQFPDLHSELNLSSLELGDSALYFCASSVGRDYYNEQFFGPGTRLTVL.

The chain employs TRBV5-1 and TRBJ2-2; 10 bases are a match to TRBD2. Trimming removed 1 base from V and 4 bases from J; junction bases left unmatched: 4. Germline V gene sequence: CDR1 SGHRS, CDR2 YFSETQ. The CDR3 sequence is 16 residues long. The CDR3 DNA is TGCGCCAGCAGCTTGCCCCTAGCGGGGGCCACCGGGGAGCTGTTTTTT. This gives the protein CASSLPLAGATGELFF. The variable domain in full, completed from reference TRBV5-1 and TRBJ2-2, reads KAGVTQTPRYLIKTRGQQVTLSCSPISGHRSVSWYQQTPGQGLQFLFEYFSETQRNKGNFPGRFSGRQFSNSRSEMNVSTLELGDSALYLCASSLPLAGATGELFFGEGSRLTVL.

This chain uses TRBV7-8 with TRBJ2-7; perhaps TRBD1 as D (5 bases). V was shortened by 5 bases and J by 4 bases, with 15 bases between the two germline ends. The germline V gene encodes CDR1 SGHVS and CDR2 FQNEAQ. The CDR3 is 14 residues long. Here the CDR3 reads CASSPTQGGYEQYF. The CDR3 bases are TGTGCCAGCAGCCCGACTCAGGGCGGATACGAGCAGTACTTC.

V usage is TRBV7-2 and J usage is TRBJ2-1; the D call may be TRBD1 or TRBD2 (5 bases each). Trimming cost V 5 bases and J 5 bases, with 19 bases left between them. The CDR3 totals 16 residues. Germline V gene data show CDR1 as SGHTA and CDR2 as FQGNSA. The CDR3 sequence is CASSKYAGTSNNEQFF. The CDR3 nucleotides are TGTGCCAGCAGCAAATATGCCGGGACCTCTAACAATGAGCAGTTCTTC.

V is TRBV2 and J is TRBJ1-6; TRBD1 might be the D (6 bases). CDR1 and CDR2 from the germline V gene are SNHLY and FYNNEI. Trimming took 5 bases from V and 8 from J, leaving 13 bases between them. The CDR3 covers 14 residues. The DNA of the CDR3 is TGTGCCAGCAGTCGCGACAGGCGGTATTCACCCCTCCACTTT. Amino acids: CASSRDRRYSPLHF.